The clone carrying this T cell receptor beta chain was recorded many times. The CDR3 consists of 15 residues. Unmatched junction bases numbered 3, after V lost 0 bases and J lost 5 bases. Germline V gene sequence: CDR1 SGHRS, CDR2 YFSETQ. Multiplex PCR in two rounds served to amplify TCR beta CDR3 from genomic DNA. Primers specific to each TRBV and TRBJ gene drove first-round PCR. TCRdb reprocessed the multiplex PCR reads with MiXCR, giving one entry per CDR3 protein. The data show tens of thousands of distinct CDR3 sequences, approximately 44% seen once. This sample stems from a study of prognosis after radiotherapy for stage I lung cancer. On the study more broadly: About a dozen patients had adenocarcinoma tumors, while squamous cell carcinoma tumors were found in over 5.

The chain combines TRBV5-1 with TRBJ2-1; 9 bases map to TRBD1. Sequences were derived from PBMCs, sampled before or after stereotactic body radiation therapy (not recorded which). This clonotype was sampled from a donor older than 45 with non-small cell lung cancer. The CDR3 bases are TGCGCCAGCAGCTTGGTGGGGGACAGGGACAATGAGCAGTTCTTC. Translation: CASSLVGDRDNEQFF.